This entry lists 26 T cell receptor beta chains sequenced from one sample in a study of T cells after somatic rescue of genetic block (dated by TCRdb to 2018 to 2020). To prepare the library, the immunoSEQ multiplex PCR assay was applied. TCRdb limited this immuneACCESS table to in-frame rearrangements with V and J called. A share of clones is missing; checked studies link under half to unresolved V genes, and the rest is unexplained. A total of tens of thousands of clones appear in this sample, roughly 93% of them only once. The top ten clones comprise approximately 2.7% of the sample. The sequencing input was peripheral blood mononuclear cells (PBMCs). Receptors originate from a man aged 30 to 45.

This clone was seen a few times. The CDR3 is CASSEGGSGYTF. The CDR3 nucleotides are TGTGCCAGCTCGGAGGGGGGATCGGGCTACACCTTC. This chain joins TRBV9 and TRBJ1-2, with D tentatively TRBD1 (6 bases). V lost 7 bases and J 8 bases, leaving 15 bases between the germline ends. The CDR3 is made up of 12 amino acids. The germline V gene has CDR1 SGDLS and CDR2 YYNGEE.

The V and J genes are TRBV14 and TRBJ2-1; 9 bases align to TRBD2. V shed 4 bases, J shed 6 bases, and the junction held 7 bases outside the gene matches. This CDR3 contains 15 residues. CDR1 SGHDN and CDR2 FVKESK come from the germline V gene. The CDR3 region is CASSPLGGRGNEQFF. Written as DNA, the CDR3 is TGTGCCAGCAGCCCGCTGGGCGGGAGGGGCAATGAGCAGTTCTTC.

The chain combines TRBV2 with TRBJ1-1, with D possibly being TRBD1 (5 bases). CDR1 is SNHLY, CDR2 FYNNEI, per germline. The V end was cut by 2 bases, the J end by 1 base, with 11 bases between. The CDR3 runs 15 residues. CDR3 sequence: CASSEQGPRNTEAFF. The CDR3 nucleotides are TGTGCCAGCAGTGAACAGGGTCCAAGGAACACTGAAGCTTTCTTT.

The CDR3 DNA reads TGCGCCACGAGACAGGGGGGGTACGGTGAGCAGTTCTTC. As protein: CATRQGGYGEQFF. The V call is TRBV10-1, the J call TRBJ2-1, with 9 bases that match TRBD1. V trimming: 10 bases; J trimming: 9 bases; junction bases outside the gene matches: 10. The CDR3 is 13 residues long. CDR1 and CDR2 from the germline V gene are WNHNN and SYGVQD (reference sequence).

This chain joins TRBV6-1 and TRBJ2-7, with D perhaps matching TRBD1 (6 bases). Trimming shortened V by 10 bases and J by 0 bases, and 13 bases separated the two germline ends. Germline V lookup: CDR1 MNHNS, CDR2 SASEGT. The CDR3 runs to 13 residues. Written as DNA, the CDR3 is TGTGCCAACCGACAGGATAACTCCTACGAGCAGTACTTC. It specifies CANRQDNSYEQYF.

V is TRBV7-9 and J is TRBJ2-2; TRBD1 agrees at 7 bases. The CDR3 has 15 amino acids. Germline loops: CDR1 SEHNR, CDR2 FQNEAQ (reference sequence). V shed 5 bases, J shed 5 bases, and the junction held 8 bases outside the gene matches. CDR3 coding DNA: TGTGCCAGCAGCCATAGGGACAGTGAAACCGGGGAGCTGTTTTTT. It encodes CASSHRDSETGELFF.

The chain is built from TRBV18 and TRBJ1-2, with 9 positions matching TRBD1. The CDR3 spans 18 residues. Germline CDR1 is KGHSH and CDR2 is LQKENI. Unmatched junction bases numbered 15, after V lost 3 bases and J lost 4 bases. CDR3 protein: CASSPVDVGQGSSYGYTF. In nucleotides, the CDR3 is TGTGCCAGCTCACCTGTCGACGTGGGACAGGGCTCGAGCTATGGCTACACCTTC. Full variable domain (outside the CDR3, taken from reference TRBV18 and TRBJ1-2): NAGVMQNPRHLVRRRGQEARLRCSPMKGHSHVYWYRQLPEEGLKFMVYLQKENIIDESGMPKERFSAEFPKEGPSILRIQQVVRGDSAAYFCASSPVDVGQGSSYGYTFGSGTRLTVV.

This clone was seen a single time. The chain links TRBV6-1 to TRBJ2-7, with D possibly TRBD1 on 5 matching bases. With 4 bases removed from V and 0 bases from J, the gap between germline ends came to 13 bases. Per the germline V gene, CDR1 is MNHNS and CDR2 is SASEGT. The CDR3 extends over 15 amino acids. The CDR3 region is CASSGGSSNSYEQYF. CDR3 coding DNA: TGTGCCAGCAGTGGGGGCAGTTCTAACTCCTACGAGCAGTACTTC.

The CDR3 coding sequence is TGTGCCGGAAGGGAAGTAGCGGGAGTTCGCAATGAGCAGTTCTTC. This sequence encodes CAGREVAGVRNEQFF. This sequence joins TRBV2 and TRBJ2-1; TRBD2 agrees at 9 bases. This CDR3 is 15 amino acids long. V was pared by 11 bases and J by 6 bases, with 14 bases of the junction left unmatched. Germline V gives CDR1 SNHLY, CDR2 FYNNEI.

The chain links TRBV2 to TRBJ1-1; tentative D call: TRBD1 (6 bases). Germline CDR1 is SNHLY and CDR2 is FYNNEI. Between the trimmed V and J ends, which lost 7 bases and 2 bases, there was a span of 14 bases. The CDR3 is 14 residues long. CDR3 DNA sequence: TGTGCCAGCACCAGAAGGGGACAAAACACTGAAGCTTTCTTT. It yields the protein CASTRRGQNTEAFF.

The chain recombines TRBV5-4 with TRBJ2-5; TRBD2 aligns across 8 bases. The CDR3 loop spans 14 amino acids. Trimming removed 6 bases from V and 5 bases from J; junction bases left unmatched: 9. From germline, CDR1 is SGHNT and CDR2 YYREEE (reference sequence). The CDR3 DNA is TGTGCCAGCATCGCGGCGGGAGGAGGTGAGACCCAGTACTTC. This gives the protein CASIAAGGGETQYF.

V and J are TRBV27 and TRBJ1-2; 7 nucleotides line up with TRBD1. In germline, CDR1 is MNHEY, CDR2 SMNVEV (reference sequence). The CDR3 length is 14 residues. The junction had 8 bases not matched to a gene; V was cut back by 6 bases and J by 4 bases. The CDR3 sequence is CASRGPRGAYGYTF. The CDR3 DNA reads TGTGCCAGCAGGGGACCCAGGGGGGCCTATGGCTACACCTTC.

The chain links TRBV10-3 to TRBJ2-5, with 7 bases identical to TRBD1. V dropped 3 bases and J dropped 5; count of bases not matched to a gene: 6. Germline loops: CDR1 ENHRY, CDR2 SYGVKD. The CDR3 consists of 14 residues. The CDR3 coding sequence is TGTGCCATCAGTGAAGACAGGGCCACGGAGACCCAGTACTTC. This gives the protein CAISEDRATETQYF.

This chain connects TRBV6-4 to TRBJ2-1; tentative D call: TRBD2 (6 bases). The CDR3 has 14 amino acids. CDR1 MRHNA and CDR2 SNTAGT come from the germline V gene. Trimming took 6 bases from V and 3 from J, leaving 12 bases between them. The CDR3 reads CASSSTGDYNEQFF. As DNA, the CDR3 is TGTGCCAGCAGCTCGACGGGGGACTACAATGAGCAGTTCTTC.

J is TRBJ1-1 and V is TRBV18; 8 bases map to TRBD1. V was clipped by 3 bases and J by 10 bases; unmatched bases: 10. The germline V gene encodes CDR1 KGHSH and CDR2 LQKENI. This CDR3 comprises 14 residues. This CDR3 reads CASSPIQGASGAFF. CDR3 coding DNA: TGTGCCAGCTCACCCATCCAGGGGGCTAGTGGAGCTTTCTTT.

The CDR3: CASSLRDITYEQYF. The DNA of the CDR3 is TGTGCCAGCAGCTTGAGGGACATAACCTACGAGCAGTACTTC. The chain is built from TRBV5-5 and TRBJ2-7; D might be TRBD1 (6 bases). The germline CDR1 and CDR2 sequences are SGHKS and YYEKEE (reference sequence). This CDR3 comprises 14 residues. Trimming shortened V by 1 base and J by 2 bases, and 10 bases separated the two germline ends.

CDR3 coding DNA: TGTGCCAGTAAAGACAGCAATCTTGGGGACGAGCAGTACTTC. It translates to CASKDSNLGDEQYF. The V and J genes are TRBV19 and TRBJ2-7, with TRBD1 as a possible D gene (5 bases). The CDR3 is made up of 14 amino acids. Germline CDR1 is LNHDA and CDR2 is SQIVND (reference sequence). V shed 7 bases and J shed 5 bases, with 18 bases lying between them.

V gene TRBV2 combines with J gene TRBJ1-5; D remains ambiguous. Trimming pared 3 bases from V and 0 bases from J, leaving 6 bases between. The CDR3 runs to 14 residues. Germline lookup yields CDR1 SNHLY and CDR2 FYNNEI. CDR3 amino acids: CASSDTASNQPQHF. The CDR3 DNA is TGTGCCAGCAGTGATACAGCTAGCAATCAGCCCCAGCATTTT.

The chain has TRBV9 and TRBJ2-2, with 12 bases that match TRBD2. The germline CDR1 and CDR2 sequences are SGDLS and YYNGEE. The ends lost 3 bases at V and 5 bases at J; junction bases unmatched: 5. The CDR3 loop spans 16 amino acids. The CDR3 bases are TGTGCCAGCAGCGGGGGACTAGCGGGTAGTACCGGGGAGCTGTTTTTT. This codes for CASSGGLAGSTGELFF. Using reference TRBV9 and TRBJ2-2 for the parts outside the CDR3, the full variable domain is DSGVTQTPKHLITATGQRVTLRCSPRSGDLSVYWYQQSLDQGLQFLIQYYNGEERAKGNILERFSAQQFPDLHSELNLSSLELGDSALYFCASSGGLAGSTGELFFGEGSRLTVL.

DNA for the CDR3: TGCGCCAGCAGCACCCGGGGGACAGGGGATGAAAAACTGTTTTTT. Translating it yields CASSTRGTGDEKLFF. J is TRBJ1-4 and V is TRBV5-1; TRBD1 matches 10 bases. The germline V gene encodes CDR1 SGHRS and CDR2 YFSETQ. This CDR3 region has 15 residues. Trimming at V came to 4 bases and at J to 6 bases, leaving 6 bases not matched to a gene. The entire variable domain, with the rest obtained from reference TRBV5-1 and TRBJ1-4, is as follows: KAGVTQTPRYLIKTRGQQVTLSCSPISGHRSVSWYQQTPGQGLQFLFEYFSETQRNKGNFPGRFSGRQFSNSRSEMNVSTLELGDSALYLCASSTRGTGDEKLFFGSGTQLSVL.

The J gene is TRBJ2-1, the V gene TRBV5-5; D remains unclear. CDR3 length equals 12 residues. Germline V gene data show CDR1 as SGHKS and CDR2 as YYEKEE (reference sequence). V was trimmed by 4 bases and J by 13 bases, leaving 15 bases between them. This CDR3 reads CASSIDPSDQFF. CDR3 nucleotide sequence: TGTGCCAGCAGCATTGACCCCTCAGACCAGTTCTTC.

The J gene is TRBJ2-7, the V gene TRBV28; 9 bases align to TRBD1. There are 17 residues in the CDR3. Trimming took 3 bases from V and 2 from J; bases not matched to a gene: 11. CDR1 and CDR2 from the germline V gene are MDHEN and SYDVKM. The CDR3 reads CASSFQQGTGPTYEQYF. CDR3 DNA sequence: TGTGCCAGCAGTTTCCAGCAGGGGACAGGGCCTACCTACGAGCAGTACTTC. The full variable domain, rest sourced from reference TRBV28 and TRBJ2-7, is DVKVTQSSRYLVKRTGEKVFLECVQDMDHENMFWYRQDPGLGLRLIYFSYDVKMKEKGDIPEGYSVSREKKERFSLILESASTNQTSMYLCASSFQQGTGPTYEQYFGPGTRLTVT.

V gene TRBV19 combines with J gene TRBJ1-5, with a weak D call TRBD1 (5 bases). The ends were cut back, 3 bases at V and 2 bases at J, with 23 bases in the middle. The CDR3 spans 19 residues. Per the germline V gene, CDR1 is LNHDA and CDR2 is SQIVND (reference sequence). Here the CDR3 DNA reads TGTGCCAGTAGTATCAGGGTGTCGAGCGGCTCGTGGGGCAATCAGCCCCAGCATTTT. It encodes CASSIRVSSGSWGNQPQHF.

The genes are TRBV30 and TRBJ1-2; 12 bases are shared with TRBD1. Germline CDR1 and CDR2: GTSNPN and SVGIG (reference sequence). The CDR3 consists of 14 residues. Trimming took 1 base from V and 8 from J; bases not matched to a gene: 5. The CDR3 region has the DNA TGTGCCTGGAGTGCCGGGACAGGGGGCAGAGGCTACACCTTC. Its protein product is CAWSAGTGGRGYTF.

J is TRBJ2-1 and V is TRBV7-8; D might be TRBD1 or TRBD2, each matching 5 bases. With 4 bases removed from V and 9 bases from J, the gap between germline ends came to 22 bases. This CDR3 comprises 16 residues. Looked up from germline, CDR1 is SGHVS and CDR2 is FQNEAQ. Here the CDR3 reads CASSSEFLRGRGEQFF. The DNA for the CDR3 is TGTGCCAGCAGCTCAGAATTCCTAAGGGGTCGGGGTGAGCAGTTCTTC.

This CDR3 is CASSPRGQGGSYEQYF. The CDR3, as DNA: TGTGCCAGTAGCCCTCGCGGACAGGGGGGATCCTACGAGCAGTACTTC. The chain couples TRBV19 to TRBJ2-7, with 10 bases that match TRBD1. V lost 6 bases and J lost 1; bases outside the gene matches: 9. This CDR3 contains 16 residues. Looked up from germline, CDR1 is LNHDA and CDR2 is SQIVND (reference sequence). Combining the CDR3 with reference TRBV19 and TRBJ2-7 gives the whole variable domain DGGITQSPKYLFRKEGQNVTLSCEQNLNHDAMYWYRQDPGQGLRLIYYSQIVNDFQKGDIAEGYSVSREKKESFPLTVTSAQKNPTAFYLCASSPRGQGGSYEQYFGPGTRLTVT.